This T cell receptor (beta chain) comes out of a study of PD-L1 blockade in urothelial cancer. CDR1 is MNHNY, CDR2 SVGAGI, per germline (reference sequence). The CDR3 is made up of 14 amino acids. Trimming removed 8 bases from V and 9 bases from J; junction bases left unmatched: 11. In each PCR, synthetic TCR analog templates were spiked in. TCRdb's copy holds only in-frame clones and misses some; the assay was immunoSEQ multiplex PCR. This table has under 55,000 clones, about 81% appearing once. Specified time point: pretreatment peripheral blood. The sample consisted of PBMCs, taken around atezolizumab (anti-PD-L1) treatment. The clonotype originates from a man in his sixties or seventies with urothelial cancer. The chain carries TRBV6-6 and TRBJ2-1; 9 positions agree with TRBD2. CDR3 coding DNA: TGTGCCAGCGGCGATGGGACTAGCTACCGTGAGCAGTTCTTC. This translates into CASGDGTSYREQFF.